Listed below are T cell receptor beta chains from one sample, sequenced in a study of blood T cell repertoires in COVID-19. Method: immunoSEQ multiplex PCR; TCRdb's copy keeps in-frame clones and lacks some. The sample has about 150,000 clones, around 91% seen once; the top ten hold 15%. Sequencing was carried out using peripheral blood. The receptor set was obtained from a woman in her thirties or forties with acute or convalescent COVID-19. CDR3s include the opening cysteine and the closing phenylalanine or tryptophan. The order of the fields is D gene, V gene, clone size, CDR3 length, J gene, CDR3 protein, CDR3 DNA. A D gene is named only where the DNA matches it firmly. A row's size may be missing; if present it is once, few, many or a size class.

D gene: NA
V gene: TRBV9
clone size: NA
CDR3 length: 15
J gene: TRBJ2-7
CDR3 protein: CASSVRDLGFDEQYF
CDR3 DNA: TGTGCCAGCAGCGTTAGGGACTTGGGATTCGACGAGCAGTACTTC

D gene: NA
V gene: TRBV10-3
clone size: NA
CDR3 length: 13
J gene: TRBJ1-2
CDR3 protein: CASRGGANYGYTF
CDR3 DNA: TGTGCCTCGAGGGGGGGCGCGAACTATGGCTACACCTTC

D gene: NA
V gene: TRBV20-1
clone size: few
CDR3 length: 11
J gene: TRBJ1-2
CDR3 protein: CSAYRAGGYTF
CDR3 DNA: TGCAGTGCTTACAGGGCGGGTGGCTACACCTTC

D gene: NA
V gene: TRBV12-3/TRBV12-4
clone size: NA
CDR3 length: 11
J gene: TRBJ2-7
CDR3 protein: CASGSGYEQYF
CDR3 DNA: TGTGCCAGCGGGTCGGGCTACGAGCAGTACTTC

D gene: TRBD1
V gene: TRBV27
clone size: NA
CDR3 length: 21
J gene: TRBJ1-5
CDR3 protein: CASSWIQRDRVGQYSNQPQHF
CDR3 DNA: TGTGCCAGCAGTTGGATCCAACGGGACAGGGTGGGACAGTATAGCAATCAGCCCCAGCATTTT

D gene: TRBD2
V gene: TRBV9
clone size: NA
CDR3 length: 15
J gene: TRBJ2-7
CDR3 protein: CASSVDSGGTYEQYF
CDR3 DNA: TGTGCCAGCAGCGTAGATAGCGGGGGAACCTACGAGCAGTACTTC

D gene: NA
V gene: TRBV5-4
clone size: NA
CDR3 length: 16
J gene: TRBJ2-7
CDR3 protein: CASSGEVVGSSYEQYF
CDR3 DNA: TGTGCCAGCAGCGGGGAGGTTGTGGGGAGCTCCTACGAGCAGTACTTC

D gene: TRBD2
V gene: TRBV18
clone size: NA
CDR3 length: 16
J gene: TRBJ2-3
CDR3 protein: CASSPGTSGSTDTQYF
CDR3 DNA: TGTGCCAGCTCACCCGGGACTAGCGGGTCCACAGATACGCAGTATTTT

D gene: TRBD1
V gene: TRBV27
clone size: NA
CDR3 length: 14
J gene: TRBJ1-2
CDR3 protein: CASSRTGTGSGYTF
CDR3 DNA: TGTGCCAGCAGTCGCACCGGGACAGGAAGTGGCTACACCTTC

D gene: NA
V gene: TRBV11-3
clone size: NA
CDR3 length: 11
J gene: TRBJ1-1
CDR3 protein: CASSFQGEAFF
CDR3 DNA: TGTGCCAGCAGCTTCCAGGGTGAGGCTTTCTTT

D gene: TRBD2
V gene: TRBV6-1
clone size: few
CDR3 length: 15
J gene: TRBJ2-2
CDR3 protein: CASSEGTSATGELFF
CDR3 DNA: TGTGCCAGCAGTGAAGGGACTAGCGCCACCGGGGAGCTGTTTTTT

D gene: TRBD1
V gene: TRBV5-1
clone size: few
CDR3 length: 14
J gene: TRBJ2-7
CDR3 protein: CASRIGTVSYEQYF
CDR3 DNA: TGCGCCAGCAGAATCGGGACAGTTTCCTACGAGCAGTACTTC

D gene: TRBD2
V gene: TRBV28
clone size: NA
CDR3 length: 17
J gene: TRBJ2-3
CDR3 protein: CASSLSPSGGAADTQYF
CDR3 DNA: TGTGCCAGCAGTTTAAGTCCGAGCGGGGGGGCAGCAGATACGCAGTATTTT

D gene: TRBD1
V gene: TRBV4-2
clone size: NA
CDR3 length: 15
J gene: TRBJ1-2
CDR3 protein: CASSHRDSFNYGYTF
CDR3 DNA: TGTGCCAGCAGCCATAGGGACAGTTTTAACTATGGCTACACCTTC

D gene: NA
V gene: TRBV4-1
clone size: NA
CDR3 length: 15
J gene: TRBJ2-1
CDR3 protein: CASSQESGSYNEQFF
CDR3 DNA: TGCGCCAGCAGCCAAGAAAGCGGCTCCTACAATGAGCAGTTCTTC

D gene: NA
V gene: TRBV7-8
clone size: few
CDR3 length: 15
J gene: TRBJ2-1
CDR3 protein: CASSLVINSVMGLFF
CDR3 DNA: TGTGCCAGCAGCTTAGTTATTAACTCGGTGATGGGACTGTTCTTC

D gene: TRBD1
V gene: TRBV5-1
clone size: NA
CDR3 length: 13
J gene: TRBJ2-7
CDR3 protein: CASSGGQVYEQYF
CDR3 DNA: TGCGCCAGCAGCGGGGGACAGGTCTACGAGCAGTACTTC

D gene: TRBD2
V gene: TRBV19
clone size: NA
CDR3 length: 19
J gene: TRBJ2-5
CDR3 protein: CASSIELSWIAGADETQYF
CDR3 DNA: TGTGCCAGTAGTATAGAGCTGAGTTGGATAGCGGGAGCTGATGAGACCCAGTACTTC

D gene: TRBD2
V gene: TRBV3-1/TRBV3-2
clone size: NA
CDR3 length: 15
J gene: TRBJ2-1
CDR3 protein: CASSPTSGSYNEQFF
CDR3 DNA: TGTGCCAGCAGCCCGACTAGCGGATCCTACAATGAGCAGTTCTTC

D gene: NA
V gene: TRBV10-1
clone size: NA
CDR3 length: 15
J gene: TRBJ1-1
CDR3 protein: CASSESTRDRTEAFF
CDR3 DNA: TGCGCCAGCAGTGAGTCGACTCGGGATAGGACTGAAGCTTTCTTT

D gene: NA
V gene: TRBV15
clone size: NA
CDR3 length: 18
J gene: TRBJ1-5
CDR3 protein: CATSSEGVPGASNQPQHF
CDR3 DNA: TGTGCCACCAGCAGCGAGGGGGTGCCCGGGGCTAGCAATCAGCCCCAGCATTTT

D gene: NA
V gene: TRBV27
clone size: NA
CDR3 length: 14
J gene: TRBJ2-3
CDR3 protein: CASSIRTTTDTQYF
CDR3 DNA: TGTGCCAGCAGTATTAGGACAACCACAGATACGCAGTATTTT

D gene: TRBD1
V gene: TRBV27
clone size: NA
CDR3 length: 13
J gene: TRBJ1-6
CDR3 protein: CASRQGMNSPLHF
CDR3 DNA: TGTGCCAGCCGACAGGGTATGAATTCACCCCTCCACTTT

D gene: NA
V gene: TRBV5-1
clone size: few
CDR3 length: 14
J gene: TRBJ2-7
CDR3 protein: CASSVTGGGHEQYF
CDR3 DNA: TGCGCCAGCAGCGTTACGGGGGGCGGTCACGAGCAGTACTTC

D gene: NA
V gene: TRBV18
clone size: NA
CDR3 length: 13
J gene: TRBJ1-2
CDR3 protein: CASSPDKTYGYTF
CDR3 DNA: TGTGCCAGCTCACCGGACAAAACCTATGGCTACACCTTC

D gene: TRBD1
V gene: TRBV9
clone size: NA
CDR3 length: 18
J gene: TRBJ2-7
CDR3 protein: CASSVGGAAGTGSTRQYF
CDR3 DNA: TGTGCCAGCAGCGTAGGGGGCGCCGCCGGGACAGGATCTACGAGGCAGTACTTC

D gene: TRBD1
V gene: TRBV5-1
clone size: NA
CDR3 length: 14
J gene: TRBJ1-2
CDR3 protein: CASSGDTGGAGYTF
CDR3 DNA: TGCGCCAGCAGCGGAGACACAGGGGGCGCAGGCTACACCTTC

D gene: TRBD2
V gene: TRBV28
clone size: NA
CDR3 length: 17
J gene: TRBJ2-2
CDR3 protein: CASTYIGGGGAGGELFF
CDR3 DNA: TGTGCCAGCACCTATATAGGCGGCGGGGGGGCCGGCGGGGAGCTGTTTTTT

D gene: NA
V gene: TRBV5-1
clone size: NA
CDR3 length: 14
J gene: TRBJ1-3
CDR3 protein: CASSVSGAGNTIYF
CDR3 DNA: TGCGCCAGCAGCGTCTCAGGGGCTGGAAACACCATATATTTT

D gene: NA
V gene: TRBV12-3/TRBV12-4
clone size: NA
CDR3 length: 13
J gene: TRBJ1-1
CDR3 protein: CASSHRVWTEAFF
CDR3 DNA: TGTGCCAGCAGTCACAGGGTTTGGACTGAAGCTTTCTTT

D gene: TRBD1
V gene: TRBV24-1
clone size: NA
CDR3 length: 17
J gene: TRBJ2-1
CDR3 protein: CATSDRPGQGNFGEQFF
CDR3 DNA: TGTGCCACCAGTGATAGGCCGGGACAGGGGAATTTTGGTGAGCAGTTCTTC

D gene: TRBD2
V gene: TRBV3-1/TRBV3-2
clone size: NA
CDR3 length: 16
J gene: TRBJ2-1
CDR3 protein: CASSQSGLAGVHEQFF
CDR3 DNA: TGTGCCAGCAGCCAGTCGGGACTAGCGGGAGTTCATGAGCAGTTCTTC

D gene: NA
V gene: TRBV7-6
clone size: NA
CDR3 length: 17
J gene: TRBJ2-1
CDR3 protein: CASSSRKGGREYNEQFF
CDR3 DNA: TGTGCCAGCAGCTCTAGGAAGGGGGGGCGCGAATACAATGAGCAGTTCTTC

D gene: TRBD1
V gene: TRBV4-2
clone size: few
CDR3 length: 15
J gene: TRBJ2-2
CDR3 protein: CASSQAQGESGELFF
CDR3 DNA: TGTGCCAGCAGCCAAGCGCAGGGGGAGTCCGGGGAGCTGTTTTTT

D gene: NA
V gene: TRBV29-1
clone size: NA
CDR3 length: 12
J gene: TRBJ2-1
CDR3 protein: CSVEDPQNEQFF
CDR3 DNA: TGCAGCGTTGAAGATCCCCAGAATGAGCAGTTCTTC

D gene: TRBD2
V gene: TRBV11-3
clone size: once
CDR3 length: 16
J gene: TRBJ2-2
CDR3 protein: CASSMTSGRTNGELFF
CDR3 DNA: TGTGCCAGCAGCATGACTAGCGGGAGGACGAACGGGGAGCTGTTTTTT

D gene: NA
V gene: TRBV7-3
clone size: NA
CDR3 length: 17
J gene: TRBJ1-2
CDR3 protein: CASSFLVAVRENYGYTF
CDR3 DNA: TGTGCCAGCAGCTTTTTGGTCGCGGTGAGGGAGAACTATGGCTACACCTTC

D gene: TRBD2
V gene: TRBV6-6
clone size: NA
CDR3 length: 14
J gene: TRBJ2-1
CDR3 protein: CASTPGTSRTEQFF
CDR3 DNA: TGTGCCAGCACCCCCGGGACTAGTAGGACTGAGCAGTTCTTC

D gene: NA
V gene: TRBV24-1
clone size: NA
CDR3 length: 13
J gene: TRBJ1-2
CDR3 protein: CATSDFRGSGYTF
CDR3 DNA: TGTGCCACCAGTGATTTTCGCGGTTCTGGCTACACCTTC

D gene: TRBD1
V gene: TRBV27
clone size: NA
CDR3 length: 16
J gene: TRBJ1-6
CDR3 protein: CASSSDRGPYNSPLHF
CDR3 DNA: TGTGCCAGCAGTTCCGACAGGGGGCCCTATAATTCACCCCTCCACTTT